The source of this T cell receptor beta chain is a study of OX40 agonist ivuxolimab in advanced cancers. Whole-study context: Ivuxolimab, which patients received intravenously every 2 weeks, was dosed at 0.01 to 10 mg/kg. One hepatocellular carcinoma and two cutaneous melanoma patients partially responded.

The timepoints at which blood was sampled were baseline, cycle 4 day 1, and cycle 7 day 1. Profiled with immunoSEQ multiplex PCR; TCRdb holds only in-frame clones, not every one. The data contain roughly 110,000 clones, 90% of them singletons. Comment on this clone: Its antigen remains unknown.

General observations from the study: No antigen was identified for the clonally expanded peripheral T cells.

The source of this sequence is an adult with an advanced solid tumor such as melanoma, head and neck, liver or kidney cancer. This material consisted of CD4+ or CD8+ T cells sorted from blood, taken in a trial of the OX40 agonist ivuxolimab.

The CDR3 spells CASSQVAGGTGELFF. In DNA, the CDR3 is TGTGCCAGCAGCCAAGTAGCTGGGGGGACCGGGGAGCTGTTTTTT. The gene calls are TRBV4-2 and TRBJ2-2, with a tentative D call TRBD2 (6 bases). The CDR3 is 15 amino acids. The ends were cut back, 1 base at V and 5 bases at J, with 11 bases in the middle. The germline V gene encodes CDR1 LGHNA and CDR2 YNFKEQ.